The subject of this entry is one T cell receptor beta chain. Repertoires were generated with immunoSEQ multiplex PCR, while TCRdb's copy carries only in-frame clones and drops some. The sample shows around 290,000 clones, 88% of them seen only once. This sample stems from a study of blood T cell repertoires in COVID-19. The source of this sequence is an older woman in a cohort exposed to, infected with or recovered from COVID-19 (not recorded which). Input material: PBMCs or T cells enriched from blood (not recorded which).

CDR3 coding DNA: TGTGCCAGCAGTTTCGTTTTCGAGGACAGGGGGCCTGGTCGGGAAAAACTGTTTTTT. It codes for CASSFVFEDRGPGREKLFF. The chain combines TRBV28 with TRBJ1-4; 11 bases align to TRBD1. J lost 8 bases, V lost 3 bases, and 17 bases had no gene match. The CDR3 length is 19 residues. Germline lookup yields CDR1 MDHEN and CDR2 SYDVKM.